Following are 21 T cell receptor beta chains from one sample sequenced in a study of blood T cells in healthy people across ages. A second PCR of 7 to 11 cycles used a sample-barcoded 5' primer and a J-beta primer mix. TCRdb reprocessed the 5' RACE reads via MiXCR and lists one record per CDR3 protein. The table records 980,000 or so distinct CDR3 sequences, about 48% of them present only once. The sequenced material came from blood. Receptors were obtained from a man younger than 45 in good health.

This sequence joins TRBV25-1 and TRBJ2-7, with TRBD1 matching over 7 bases. Germline V gene sequence: CDR1 MGHDK, CDR2 SYGVNS. The junction had 12 bases not matched to a gene; V was cut back by 4 bases and J by 6 bases. The CDR3 is 15 amino acids. The CDR3 spells CASSALDRVGGEQYF. DNA of the CDR3: TGTGCCAGCAGTGCCCTAGACAGGGTCGGTGGCGAGCAGTACTTC.

The chain combines TRBV4-1 with TRBJ2-1; D possibly corresponds to TRBD2 (5 bases). The CDR3 has 15 residues. V was pared by 0 bases and J by 13 bases, with 19 bases between. The germline V gene has CDR1 MGHRA and CDR2 YSYEKL. CDR3 sequence (DNA): TGCGCCAGCAGCCAAGAATCGGGGTACGGAGAGACCCAGTTCTTC. Amino acids: CASSQESGYGETQFF.

Concerning this clonotype itself: Relative to the germline gene, one junction end is altered; a read error may explain this. The chain has TRBV12-3 or TRBV12-4 and TRBJ1-2; D gene unclear. The CDR3 extends over 13 amino acids. The CDR3 nucleotides are TGTGCCAGCACCGGGTATGGCGGGTATGGCCACACCTTC. Translation: CASTGYGGYGHTF.

V usage is TRBV29-1 and J usage is TRBJ2-2, with 7 nucleotides matching TRBD1. Trimming removed 4 bases from V and 1 base from J; junction bases left unmatched: 3. The CDR3 extends over 14 amino acids. Germline CDR1 SQVTM, CDR2 ANQGSEA. The chain's CDR3 is CSVAGQKNTGELFF. In nucleotides, the CDR3 is TGCAGCGTTGCGGGACAGAAGAACACCGGGGAGCTGTTTTTT.

This clonotype has a handful of counts. This chain joins TRBV7-2 and TRBJ2-1, with D unresolved. V was shortened by 8 bases and J by 6 bases, with 11 bases between the two germline ends. Looked up from germline, CDR1 is SGHTA and CDR2 is FQGNSA. The CDR3 is 12 residues long. CDR3 sequence (DNA): TGTGCCAGCGGCCGAAGAGCCAATGAGCAGTTCTTC. Protein sequence: CASGRRANEQFF. Filled out from reference TRBV7-2 and TRBJ2-1, the complete variable domain reads GAGVSQSPSNKVTEKGKDVELRCDPISGHTALYWYRQSLGQGLEFLIYFQGNSAPDKSGLPSDRFSAERTGGSVSTLTIQRTQQEDSAVYLCASGRRANEQFFGPGTRLTVL.

The rearrangement uses TRBV7-9 and TRBJ1-2; D is ambiguous. V lost 2 bases and J 5 bases, leaving 12 bases between the germline ends. The CDR3 spans 14 residues. Germline-derived CDR1 and CDR2 are SEHNR and FQNEAQ (reference sequence). DNA of the CDR3: TGTGCCAGCAGCTTACGAGGCCGCCCGTATGGCTACACCTTC. The encoded protein is CASSLRGRPYGYTF.

This clonotype was counted many times. The genes are TRBV7-2 and TRBJ1-2; D is ambiguous. The CDR3 runs 13 residues. CDR1 is SGHTA, CDR2 FQGNSA, per germline. With 2 bases removed from V and 4 bases from J, the gap between germline ends came to 8 bases. In DNA form, the CDR3 reads TGTGCCAGCAGCTTACATGCCAGCTATGGCTACACCTTC. This codes for CASSLHASYGYTF.

This sequence joins TRBV3-1 and TRBJ2-3, with D possibly being TRBD1 or TRBD2 (5 bases each). Trimming removed 5 bases at V and 4 bases at J, with 16 bases between. CDR3 size: 15 residues. CDR1 LGHDT and CDR2 YNNKEL come from the germline V gene (reference sequence). The DNA of the CDR3 is TGTGCCAGCAGCAAAGGGGCTGGGGAGTCAGATACGCAGTATTTT. Protein product: CASSKGAGESDTQYF.

V and J are TRBV6-2 or TRBV6-3 and TRBJ2-5, with D hard to call. The V and J ends lost 4 bases and 5 bases respectively, with 20 bases between them. In germline, CDR1 is MNHEY, CDR2 SVGEGT. The CDR3 extends over 16 amino acids. CDR3 sequence: CASSFVLDRPLETQYF. The DNA for the CDR3 is TGTGCCAGCAGTTTTGTTTTGGACCGGCCCCTCGAGACCCAGTACTTC.

This clonotype was seen more than once but under ten times. The genes are TRBV12-3 or TRBV12-4 and TRBJ2-7; TRBD1 agrees at 9 bases. The CDR3 covers 15 residues. V was pared by 7 bases and J by 4 bases, with 11 bases of the junction left unmatched. The CDR3 region is CASMSPGTGLYEQYF. CDR3 DNA: TGTGCCAGCATGTCCCCCGGGACAGGGTTGTACGAGCAGTACTTC.

The V and J genes are TRBV2 and TRBJ1-2; the D gene is possibly TRBD1 (5 bases). This CDR3 contains 13 residues. Germline V gene sequence: CDR1 SNHLY, CDR2 FYNNEI. V was shortened by 4 bases and J by 8 bases, with 14 bases between the two germline ends. The DNA of the CDR3 is TGTGCCAGCAGTGGTACAGGATTCGGGGGCTACACCTTC. Amino acid sequence: CASSGTGFGGYTF.

A few counts support this clonotype. The chain is built from TRBV7-2 and TRBJ1-4, with 7 bases lining up with TRBD1. Germline V gives CDR1 SGHTA, CDR2 FQGNSA. V shed 2 bases and J 3 bases; nucleotides not matched to a gene: 6. The CDR3 extends over 16 amino acids. The CDR3 DNA follows: TGTGCCAGCAGCTTACCCAGGGGGTCCGCTAATGAAAAACTGTTTTTT. Its translation: CASSLPRGSANEKLFF. The variable domain in full, with the rest retrieved from reference TRBV7-2 and TRBJ1-4, is GAGVSQSPSNKVTEKGKDVELRCDPISGHTALYWYRQSLGQGLEFLIYFQGNSAPDKSGLPSDRFSAERTGGSVSTLTIQRTQQEDSAVYLCASSLPRGSANEKLFFGSGTQLSVL.

This chain's CDR3 is CASSFVAGGPGGNEQFF. CDR3 sequence (DNA): TGTGCCAGCAGCTTTGTGGCGGGAGGGCCAGGAGGGAATGAGCAGTTCTTC. This sequence joins TRBV7-9 and TRBJ2-1; 9 bases agree with TRBD2. Germline V gene sequence: CDR1 SEHNR, CDR2 FQNEAQ (reference sequence). The J segment lost 7 bases and the V segment lost 3 bases, leaving 13 bases of the junction unmatched. CDR3 length equals 17 residues.

This clonotype was observed a single time. The V and J genes are TRBV3-1 and TRBJ2-5, with 12 nucleotides matching TRBD2. This CDR3 has 14 amino acids. CDR1 and CDR2 (germline): LGHDT, YNNKEL (reference sequence). Trimming took 11 bases from V and 1 from J; bases not matched to a gene: 5. CDR3 region: CAAGTSGLQETQYF. DNA for the CDR3: TGTGCCGCAGGGACTAGCGGGCTCCAAGAGACCCAGTACTTC.

The chain carries TRBV7-9 and TRBJ2-2, with 10 positions matching TRBD1. The CDR3 extends over 18 amino acids. Germline CDR1 SEHNR, CDR2 FQNEAQ (reference sequence). J gave up 2 bases and V 2 bases, and 8 bases lay outside the gene matches. CDR3 nucleotides: TGTGCCAGCAGCTTATCCCCCAGGACAGGGGGAAACACCGGGGAGCTGTTTTTT. Its translation is CASSLSPRTGGNTGELFF. The entire variable domain, with the rest obtained from reference TRBV7-9 and TRBJ2-2, is as follows: DTGVSQNPRHKITKRGQNVTFRCDPISEHNRLYWYRQTLGQGPEFLTYFQNEAQLEKSRLLSDRFSAERPKGSFSTLEIQRTEQGDSAMYLCASSLSPRTGGNTGELFFGEGSRLTVL.

This clonotype turned up a few times. The CDR3 is CASSQESGNTEAFF. CDR3 nucleotides: TGTGCCAGCAGCCAAGAATCTGGGAACACTGAAGCTTTCTTT. The J gene is TRBJ1-1, the V gene TRBV3-1; D is undetermined. Trimming stripped 0 bases from V and 1 base from J, with 6 bases between. The germline V gene has CDR1 LGHDT and CDR2 YNNKEL (reference sequence). The CDR3 consists of 14 residues.

At least ten counts were recorded for this clonotype. V is TRBV6-2 or TRBV6-3 and J is TRBJ2-7; D may correspond to TRBD1 or TRBD2 (5 bases each). CDR3 length equals 16 residues. The germline CDR1 and CDR2 sequences are MNHEY and SVGEGT. V was shortened by 6 bases and J by 0 bases, with 18 bases between the two germline ends. DNA of the CDR3: TGTGCCAGCAGCCCCCAACGCCGGGACGGCTCCTACGAGCAGTACTTC. Translation gives CASSPQRRDGSYEQYF.

J is TRBJ2-2 and V is TRBV12-3 or TRBV12-4; D might be TRBD1 (5 bases). This CDR3 has 15 amino acids. Trimming took off 5 bases at V and 3 bases at J, with 13 bases between the two ends. The CDR3 here is CASSPQGADTGELFF. In DNA form, the CDR3 reads TGTGCCAGCAGTCCCCAAGGGGCCGACACCGGGGAGCTGTTTTTT.

Remarks on this clonotype: At one end, the junction sequence differs from germline, possibly due to a read error. The rearrangement joins TRBV4-3 to TRBJ1-1; D is unresolved. The germline V gene encodes CDR1 LGHNA and CDR2 YSLEER. The length of the CDR3 is 13 residues. The CDR3 loop is CASSQAGYTKAFF. CDR3 coding DNA: TGCGCCAGCAGCCAAGCGGGGTACACTAAAGCTTTCTTT.

The table lists this clonotype with a few counts. The V and J genes are TRBV5-1 and TRBJ1-2; maybe TRBD1 (5 bases). Germline V CDR1 and CDR2: SGHRS, YFSETQ. V lost 4 bases and J lost 2, with 18 bases in between. This CDR3 comprises 16 residues. This CDR3 is CASSKSPTRDNYGYTF. DNA of the CDR3: TGCGCCAGCAGCAAAAGCCCTACCCGGGACAACTATGGCTACACCTTC.

This clonotype came up a few times. The gene calls are TRBV20-1 and TRBJ2-3, with D possibly matching TRBD1 (6 bases). V lost 5 bases, J lost 3 bases, and 15 bases lay in between. Germline loops: CDR1 DFQATT, CDR2 SNEGSKA (reference sequence). The CDR3 covers 14 residues. Here the CDR3 DNA reads TGCAGTGCTGCCCTGGGACAATCGACAGATACGCAGTATTTT. This sequence encodes CSAALGQSTDTQYF.